This T cell receptor beta chain stems from a study of shared clonotypes between healthy human individuals. The assay was run at deep level. It was around 320 ng DNA, 25,000 to 35,000 T cell genomes, that went into each replicate PCR of unsorted PBMC. Sequenced by immunoSEQ multiplex PCR; TCRdb stores in-frame clones only, minus some. This sample carries some 500,000 clones, 70% to 80% of them seen once, and the ten largest clones take more than 10%. Germline-derived CDR1 and CDR2 are SGHDN and FVKESK. The trim removed 2 bases at V and 2 bases at J, leaving 17 bases unmatched. The CDR3 has 19 residues. Caucasian adults residing in Nashville, Tennessee made up all the donors. In unsorted samples, genomic DNA was obtained using 80 million to 90 million PBMCs.

The specimen sequenced was PBMCs. This clonotype was obtained from a middle-aged woman in good health. Some clones in this sample may be carry-over from other donors' samples. The V gene is TRBV14, the J gene TRBJ2-7, with TRBD2 matching 8 bases. The DNA of the CDR3 is TGTGCCAGCAGCCAAATAGGAGGGACGCCGGGACTAGAAGCCTACGAGCAGTACTTC. Translation gives CASSQIGGTPGLEAYEQYF. The full variable domain, with the rest looked up from reference TRBV14 and TRBJ2-7, is EAGVTQFPSHSVIEKGQTVTLRCDPISGHDNLYWYRRVMGKEIKFLLHFVKESKQDESGMPNNRFLAERTGGTYSTLKVQPAELEDSGVYFCASSQIGGTPGLEAYEQYFGPGTRLTVT.